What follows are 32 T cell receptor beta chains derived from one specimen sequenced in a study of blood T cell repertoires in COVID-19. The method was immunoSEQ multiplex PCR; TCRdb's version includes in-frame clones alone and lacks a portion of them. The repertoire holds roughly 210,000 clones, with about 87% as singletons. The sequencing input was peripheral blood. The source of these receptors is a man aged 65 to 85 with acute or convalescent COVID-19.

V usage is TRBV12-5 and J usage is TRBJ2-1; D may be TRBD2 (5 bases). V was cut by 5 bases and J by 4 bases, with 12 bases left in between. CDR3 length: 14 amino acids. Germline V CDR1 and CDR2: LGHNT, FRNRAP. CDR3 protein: CASGTGRGYNEQFF. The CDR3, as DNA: TGTGCTAGTGGTACTGGACGGGGATACAATGAGCAGTTCTTC.

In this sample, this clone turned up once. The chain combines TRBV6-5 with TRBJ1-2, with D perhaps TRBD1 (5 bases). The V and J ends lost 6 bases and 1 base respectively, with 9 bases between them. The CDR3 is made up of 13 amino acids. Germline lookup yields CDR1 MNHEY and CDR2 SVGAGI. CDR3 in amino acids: CASSVDSNYGYTF. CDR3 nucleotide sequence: TGTGCCAGCAGCGTCGACAGTAACTATGGCTACACCTTC.

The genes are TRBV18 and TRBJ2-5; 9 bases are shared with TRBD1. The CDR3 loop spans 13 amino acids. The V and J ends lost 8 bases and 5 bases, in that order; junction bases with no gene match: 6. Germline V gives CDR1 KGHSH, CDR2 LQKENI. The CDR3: CASDRGRGETQYF. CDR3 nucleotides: TGTGCCAGCGACAGGGGGAGAGGGGAGACCCAGTACTTC.

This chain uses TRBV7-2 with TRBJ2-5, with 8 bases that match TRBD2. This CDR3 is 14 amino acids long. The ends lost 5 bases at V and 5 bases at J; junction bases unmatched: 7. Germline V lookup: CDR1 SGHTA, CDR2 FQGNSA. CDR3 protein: CASSRGGRSETQYF. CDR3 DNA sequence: TGTGCCAGCAGCCGCGGCGGGAGGTCGGAGACCCAGTACTTC.

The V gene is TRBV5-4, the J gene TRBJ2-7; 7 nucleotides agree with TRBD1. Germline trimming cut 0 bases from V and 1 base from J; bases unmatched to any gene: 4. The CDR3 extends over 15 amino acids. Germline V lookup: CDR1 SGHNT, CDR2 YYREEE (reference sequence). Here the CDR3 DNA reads TGTGCCAGCAGCTTGGATAGGGGGCAATCCTACGAGCAGTACTTC. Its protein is CASSLDRGQSYEQYF.

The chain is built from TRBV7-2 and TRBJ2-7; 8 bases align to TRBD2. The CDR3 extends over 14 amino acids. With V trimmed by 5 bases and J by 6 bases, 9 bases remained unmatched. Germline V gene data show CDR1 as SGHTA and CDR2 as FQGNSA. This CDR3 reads CASSRVAGRSEQYF. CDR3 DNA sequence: TGTGCCAGCAGCCGGGTAGCGGGACGCAGCGAGCAGTACTTC.

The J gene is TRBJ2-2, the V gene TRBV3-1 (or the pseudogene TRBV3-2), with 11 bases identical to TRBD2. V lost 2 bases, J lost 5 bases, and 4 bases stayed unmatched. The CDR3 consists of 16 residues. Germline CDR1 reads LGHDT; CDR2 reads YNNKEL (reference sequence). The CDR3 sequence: CASSQPGTSGTGELFF. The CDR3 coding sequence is TGTGCCAGCAGCCAACCCGGGACTAGCGGAACCGGGGAGCTGTTTTTT.

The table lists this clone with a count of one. CDR3 DNA sequence: TGTGCCAGCAGACTAGCGGGACTCGTCGGGGAGCTGTTTTTT. Residues: CASRLAGLVGELFF. The chain joins TRBV27 to TRBJ2-2; TRBD2 agrees at 10 bases. The CDR3 is 14 amino acids. CDR1 is MNHEY, CDR2 SMNVEV, per germline (reference sequence). V was clipped by 6 bases and J by 7 bases; unmatched bases: 5.

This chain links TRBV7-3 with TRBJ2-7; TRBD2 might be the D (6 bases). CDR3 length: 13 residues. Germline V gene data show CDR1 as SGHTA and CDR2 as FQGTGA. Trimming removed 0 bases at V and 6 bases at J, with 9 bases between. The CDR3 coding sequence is TGTGCCAGCAGCTTAACGGGGCGGGGCGAGCAGTACTTC. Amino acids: CASSLTGRGEQYF.

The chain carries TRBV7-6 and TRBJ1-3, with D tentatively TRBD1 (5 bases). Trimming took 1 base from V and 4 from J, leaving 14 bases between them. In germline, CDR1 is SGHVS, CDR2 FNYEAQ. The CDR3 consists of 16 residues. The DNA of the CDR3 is TGTGCCAGCAGCTTAGGGGGGGACCTTGCGGGAAACACCATATATTTT. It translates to CASSLGGDLAGNTIYF.

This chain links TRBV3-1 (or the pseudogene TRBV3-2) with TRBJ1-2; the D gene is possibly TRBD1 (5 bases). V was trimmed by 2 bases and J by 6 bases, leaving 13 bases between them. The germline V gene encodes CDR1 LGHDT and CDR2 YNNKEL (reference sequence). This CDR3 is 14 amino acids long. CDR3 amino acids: CASSQRGFEDGYTF. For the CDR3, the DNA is TGTGCCAGCAGCCAACGGGGGTTTGAAGATGGCTACACCTTC.

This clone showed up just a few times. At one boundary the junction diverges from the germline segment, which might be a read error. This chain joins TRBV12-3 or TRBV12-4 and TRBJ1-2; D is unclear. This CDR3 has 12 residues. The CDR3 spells CASSLGPFGYTF. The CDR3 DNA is TGTGCCAGCAGCTTAGGGCCCTTTGGCTACACCTTC.

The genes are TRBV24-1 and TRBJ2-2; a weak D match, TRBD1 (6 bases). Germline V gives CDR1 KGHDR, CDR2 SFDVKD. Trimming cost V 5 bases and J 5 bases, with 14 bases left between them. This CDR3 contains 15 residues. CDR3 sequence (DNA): TGTGCCACCAGTGCAGGCAGGGGAGAGACCGGGGAGCTGTTTTTT. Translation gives CATSAGRGETGELFF.

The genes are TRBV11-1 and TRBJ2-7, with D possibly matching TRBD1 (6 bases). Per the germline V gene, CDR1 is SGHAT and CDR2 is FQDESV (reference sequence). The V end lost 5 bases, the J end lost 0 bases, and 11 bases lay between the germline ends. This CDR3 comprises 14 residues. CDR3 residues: CASSVRGFSYEQYF. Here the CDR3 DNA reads TGTGCCAGCAGCGTCAGGGGATTCTCCTACGAGCAGTACTTC.

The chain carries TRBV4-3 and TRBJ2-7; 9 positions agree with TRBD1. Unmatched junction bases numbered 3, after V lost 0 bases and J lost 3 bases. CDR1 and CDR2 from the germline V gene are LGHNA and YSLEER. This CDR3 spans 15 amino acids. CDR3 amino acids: CASSQDRDRVYEQYF. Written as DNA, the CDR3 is TGCGCCAGCAGCCAAGATAGGGACAGGGTCTACGAGCAGTACTTC.

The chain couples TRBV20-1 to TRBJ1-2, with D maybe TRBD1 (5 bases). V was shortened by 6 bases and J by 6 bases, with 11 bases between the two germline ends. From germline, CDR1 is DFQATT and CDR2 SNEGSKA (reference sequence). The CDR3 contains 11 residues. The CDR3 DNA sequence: TGCAGTGCCTATGACAGAAATGGCTACACCTTC. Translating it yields CSAYDRNGYTF.

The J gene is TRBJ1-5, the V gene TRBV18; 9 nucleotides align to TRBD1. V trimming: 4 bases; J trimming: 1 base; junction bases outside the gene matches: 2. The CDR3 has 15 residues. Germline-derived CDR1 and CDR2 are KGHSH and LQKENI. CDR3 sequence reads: CASSLGTGSNQPQHF. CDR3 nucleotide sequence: TGTGCCAGCTCACTTGGGACAGGGAGCAATCAGCCCCAGCATTTT.

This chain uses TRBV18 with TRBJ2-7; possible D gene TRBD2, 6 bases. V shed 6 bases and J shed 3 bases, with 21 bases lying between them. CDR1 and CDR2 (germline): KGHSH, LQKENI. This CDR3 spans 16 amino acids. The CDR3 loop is CASSLPSGTAGYEQYF. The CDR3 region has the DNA TGTGCCAGCTCGCTACCCTCCGGGACTGCAGGCTACGAGCAGTACTTC.

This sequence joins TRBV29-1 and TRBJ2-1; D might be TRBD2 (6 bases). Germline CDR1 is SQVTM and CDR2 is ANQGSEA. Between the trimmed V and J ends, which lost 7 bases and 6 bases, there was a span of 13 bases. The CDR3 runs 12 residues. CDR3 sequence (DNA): TGCAGCGATGTCGAGGGAGGCAATGAGCAGTTCTTC. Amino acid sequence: CSDVEGGNEQFF.

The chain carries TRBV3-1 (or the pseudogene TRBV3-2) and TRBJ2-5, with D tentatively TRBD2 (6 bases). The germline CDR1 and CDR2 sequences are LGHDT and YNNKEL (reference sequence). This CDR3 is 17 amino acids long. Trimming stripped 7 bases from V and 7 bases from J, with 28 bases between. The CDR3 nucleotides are TGTGCCAGCACCCACCGCCGCGGGAACTTGGCGATACGGACCCAGTACTTC. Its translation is CASTHRRGNLAIRTQYF.

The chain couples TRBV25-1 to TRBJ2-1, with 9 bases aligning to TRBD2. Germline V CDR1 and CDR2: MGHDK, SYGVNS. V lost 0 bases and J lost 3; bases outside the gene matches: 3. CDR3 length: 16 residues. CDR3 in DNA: TGTGCCAGCAGTGAATATTCAGCGGGAGGCTACAATGAGCAGTTCTTC. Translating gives CASSEYSAGGYNEQFF. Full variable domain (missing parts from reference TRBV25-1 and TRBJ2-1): EADIYQTPRYLVIGTGKKITLECSQTMGHDKMYWYQQDPGMELHLIHYSYGVNSTEKGDLSSESTVSRIRTEHFPLTLESARPSHTSQYLCASSEYSAGGYNEQFFGPGTRLTVL.

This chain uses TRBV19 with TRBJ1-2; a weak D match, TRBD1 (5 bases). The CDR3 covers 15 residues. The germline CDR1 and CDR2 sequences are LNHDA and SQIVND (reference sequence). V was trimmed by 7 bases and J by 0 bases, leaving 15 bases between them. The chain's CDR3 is CASTDDGQANYGYTF. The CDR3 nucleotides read TGTGCCAGTACCGACGACGGACAAGCTAACTATGGCTACACCTTC.

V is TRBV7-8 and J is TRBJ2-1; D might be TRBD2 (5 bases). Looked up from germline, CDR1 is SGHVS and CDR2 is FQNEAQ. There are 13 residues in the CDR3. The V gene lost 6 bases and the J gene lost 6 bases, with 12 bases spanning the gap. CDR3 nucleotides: TGTGCCAGCAGTCGGACTCATAGCAATGAGCAGTTCTTC. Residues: CASSRTHSNEQFF.

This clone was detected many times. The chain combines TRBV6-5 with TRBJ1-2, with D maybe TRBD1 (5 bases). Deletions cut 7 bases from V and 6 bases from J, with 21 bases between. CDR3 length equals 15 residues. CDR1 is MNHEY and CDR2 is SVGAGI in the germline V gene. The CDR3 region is CASNPIRTRNDGYTF. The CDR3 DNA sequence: TGTGCCAGCAATCCAATCAGGACACGAAACGATGGCTACACCTTC.

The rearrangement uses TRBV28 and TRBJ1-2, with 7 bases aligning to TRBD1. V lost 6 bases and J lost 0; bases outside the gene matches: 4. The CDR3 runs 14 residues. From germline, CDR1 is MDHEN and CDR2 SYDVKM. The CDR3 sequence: CASRKQGTNYGYTF. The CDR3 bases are TGTGCCAGCAGGAAACAGGGGACTAACTATGGCTACACCTTC.

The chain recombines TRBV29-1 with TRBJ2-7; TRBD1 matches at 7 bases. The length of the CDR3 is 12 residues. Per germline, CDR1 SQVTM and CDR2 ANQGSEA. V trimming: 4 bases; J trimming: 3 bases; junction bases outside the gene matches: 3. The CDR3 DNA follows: TGCAGCGTTGCGCCAGGGGGCTACGAGCAGTACTTC. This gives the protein CSVAPGGYEQYF.

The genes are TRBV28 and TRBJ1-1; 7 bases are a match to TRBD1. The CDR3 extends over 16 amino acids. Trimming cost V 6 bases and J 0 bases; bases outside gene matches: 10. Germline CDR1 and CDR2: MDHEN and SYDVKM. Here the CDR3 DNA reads TGTGCCAGCAGACAAGACAGGGTACGATTGAACACTGAAGCTTTCTTT. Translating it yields CASRQDRVRLNTEAFF.

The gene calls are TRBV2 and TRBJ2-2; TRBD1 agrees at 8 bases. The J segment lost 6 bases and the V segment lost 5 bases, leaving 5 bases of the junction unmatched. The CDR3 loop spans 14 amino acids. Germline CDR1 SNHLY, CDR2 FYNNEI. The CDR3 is CASSPDRGAGELFF. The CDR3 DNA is TGTGCCAGCAGTCCCGACAGGGGTGCCGGGGAGCTGTTTTTT.

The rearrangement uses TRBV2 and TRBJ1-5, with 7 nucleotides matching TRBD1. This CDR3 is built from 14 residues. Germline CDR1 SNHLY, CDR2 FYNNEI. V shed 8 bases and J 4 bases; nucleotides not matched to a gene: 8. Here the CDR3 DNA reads TGTGCCAGCGGATGGACAGGAGGAAATCAGCCCCAGCATTTT. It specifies CASGWTGGNQPQHF.

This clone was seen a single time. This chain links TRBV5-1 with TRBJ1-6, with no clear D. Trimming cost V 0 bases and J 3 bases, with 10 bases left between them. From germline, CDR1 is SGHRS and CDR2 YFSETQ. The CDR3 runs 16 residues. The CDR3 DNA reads TGCGCCAGCAGCTTGGACACAAACCACTATAATTCACCCCTCCACTTT. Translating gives CASSLDTNHYNSPLHF.

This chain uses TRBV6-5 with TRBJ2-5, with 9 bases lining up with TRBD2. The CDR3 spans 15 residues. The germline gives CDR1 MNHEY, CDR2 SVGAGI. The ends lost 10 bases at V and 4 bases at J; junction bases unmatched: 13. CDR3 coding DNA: TGTGCCACCAAGGGCGCGGGAGGGCCATCAGAGACCCAGTACTTC. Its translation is CATKGAGGPSETQYF.

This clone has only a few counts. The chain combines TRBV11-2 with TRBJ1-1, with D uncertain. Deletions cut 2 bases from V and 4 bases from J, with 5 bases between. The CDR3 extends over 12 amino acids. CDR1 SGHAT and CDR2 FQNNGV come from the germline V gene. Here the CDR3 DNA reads TGTGCCAGCAGCTTACTAGCCACTGAAGCTTTCTTT. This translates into CASSLLATEAFF.